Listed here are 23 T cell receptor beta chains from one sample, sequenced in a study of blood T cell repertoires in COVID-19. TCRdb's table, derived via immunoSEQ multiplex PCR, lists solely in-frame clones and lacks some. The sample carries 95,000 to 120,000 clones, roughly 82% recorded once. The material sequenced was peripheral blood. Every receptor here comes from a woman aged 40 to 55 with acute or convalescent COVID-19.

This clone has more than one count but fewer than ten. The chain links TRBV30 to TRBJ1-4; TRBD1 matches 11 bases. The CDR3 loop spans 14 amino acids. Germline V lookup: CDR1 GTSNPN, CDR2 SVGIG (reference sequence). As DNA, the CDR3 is TGTGCTTGGGACAGGGGGAGAGAAAATGAAAAACTGTTTTTT. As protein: CAWDRGRENEKLFF.

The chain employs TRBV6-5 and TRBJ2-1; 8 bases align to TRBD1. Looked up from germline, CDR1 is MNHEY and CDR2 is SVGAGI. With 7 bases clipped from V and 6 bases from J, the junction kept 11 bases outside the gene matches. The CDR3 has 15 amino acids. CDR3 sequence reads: CASTEDRAGFNEQFF. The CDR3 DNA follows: TGTGCCAGCACCGAGGACAGGGCCGGGTTCAATGAGCAGTTCTTC.

The CDR3 nucleotides read TGTGCCAGCAGCGCGAGCGGGGGGGCTTTCTCCTACAATGAGCAGTTCTTC. This translates into CASSASGGAFSYNEQFF. The chain carries TRBV7-2 and TRBJ2-1; TRBD2 agrees at 10 bases. After removal of 5 bases from V and 0 bases from J, the junction contained 7 bases not matched to a gene. Looked up from germline, CDR1 is SGHTA and CDR2 is FQGNSA. This CDR3 region has 17 residues.

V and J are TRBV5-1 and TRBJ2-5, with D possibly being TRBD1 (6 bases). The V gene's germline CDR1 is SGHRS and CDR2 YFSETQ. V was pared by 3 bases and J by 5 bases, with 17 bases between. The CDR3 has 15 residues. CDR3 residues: CASSSGQSQRETQYF. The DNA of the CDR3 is TGCGCCAGCAGCTCCGGACAGTCGCAGAGGGAGACCCAGTACTTC.

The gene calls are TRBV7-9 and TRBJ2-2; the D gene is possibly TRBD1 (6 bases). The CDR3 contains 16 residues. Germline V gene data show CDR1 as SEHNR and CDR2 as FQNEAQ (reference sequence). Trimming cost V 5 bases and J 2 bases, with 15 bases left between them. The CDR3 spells CASSPPGTSNTGELFF. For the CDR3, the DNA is TGTGCCAGCAGCCCCCCCGGGACATCTAACACCGGGGAGCTGTTTTTT.

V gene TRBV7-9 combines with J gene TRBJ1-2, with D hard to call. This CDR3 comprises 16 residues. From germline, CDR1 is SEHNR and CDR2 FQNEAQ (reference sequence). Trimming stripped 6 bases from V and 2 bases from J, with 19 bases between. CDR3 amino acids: CASSNLIVSRNYGYTF. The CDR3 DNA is TGTGCCAGCAGTAACCTAATCGTGTCTCGGAACTATGGCTACACCTTC.

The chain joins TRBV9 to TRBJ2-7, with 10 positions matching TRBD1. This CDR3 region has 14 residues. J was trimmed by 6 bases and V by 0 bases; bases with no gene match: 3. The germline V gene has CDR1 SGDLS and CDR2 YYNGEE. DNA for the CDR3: TGTGCCAGCAGCGTAGAAGGGACAGGGGTCGAGCAGTACTTC. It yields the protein CASSVEGTGVEQYF.

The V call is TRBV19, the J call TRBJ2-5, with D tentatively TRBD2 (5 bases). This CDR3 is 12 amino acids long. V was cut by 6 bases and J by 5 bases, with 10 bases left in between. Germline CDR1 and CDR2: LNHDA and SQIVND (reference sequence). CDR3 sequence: CASRDTGETQYF. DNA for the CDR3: TGTGCCAGTAGGGATACGGGGGAGACCCAGTACTTC. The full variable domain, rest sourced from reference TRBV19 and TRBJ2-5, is DGGITQSPKYLFRKEGQNVTLSCEQNLNHDAMYWYRQDPGQGLRLIYYSQIVNDFQKGDIAEGYSVSREKKESFPLTVTSAQKNPTAFYLCASRDTGETQYFGPGTRLLVL.

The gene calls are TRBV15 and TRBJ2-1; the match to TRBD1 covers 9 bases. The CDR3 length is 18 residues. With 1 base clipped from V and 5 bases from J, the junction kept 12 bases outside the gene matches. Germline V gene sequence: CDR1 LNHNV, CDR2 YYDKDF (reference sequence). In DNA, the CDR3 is TGTGCCACCAGCAGAGGACAGGGGGTGAATACTAGGGACAATGAGCAGTTCTTC. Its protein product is CATSRGQGVNTRDNEQFF.

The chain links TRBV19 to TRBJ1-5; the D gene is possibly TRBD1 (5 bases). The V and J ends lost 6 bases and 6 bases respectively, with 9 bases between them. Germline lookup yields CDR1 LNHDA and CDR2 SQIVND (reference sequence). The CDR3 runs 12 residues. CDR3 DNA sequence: TGTGCCAGTAGGGAAAGGGGTCAGCCCCAGCATTTT. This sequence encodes CASRERGQPQHF.

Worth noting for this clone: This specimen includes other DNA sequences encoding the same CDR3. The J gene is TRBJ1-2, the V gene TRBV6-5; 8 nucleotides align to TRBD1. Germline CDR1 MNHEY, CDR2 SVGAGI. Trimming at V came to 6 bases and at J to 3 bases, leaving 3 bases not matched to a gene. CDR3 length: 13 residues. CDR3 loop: CASSPTGDYGYTF. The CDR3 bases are TGTGCCAGCAGCCCGACAGGGGACTATGGCTACACCTTC.

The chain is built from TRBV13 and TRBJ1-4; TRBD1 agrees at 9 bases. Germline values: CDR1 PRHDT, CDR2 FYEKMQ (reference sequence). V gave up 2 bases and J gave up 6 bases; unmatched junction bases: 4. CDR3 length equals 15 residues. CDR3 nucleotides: TGTGCCAGCAGCTTAAGGGGGACAGGGTATGAAAAACTGTTTTTT. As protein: CASSLRGTGYEKLFF. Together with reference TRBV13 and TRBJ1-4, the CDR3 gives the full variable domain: AAGVIQSPRHLIKEKRETATLKCYPIPRHDTVYWYQQGPGQDPQFLISFYEKMQSDKGSIPDRFSAQQFSDYHSELNMSSLELGDSALYFCASSLRGTGYEKLFFGSGTQLSVL.

DNA for the CDR3: TGTGCCAGCAGCCTGGCGAGGGCTGAGCAGTTCTTC. Residues: CASSLARAEQFF. This chain links TRBV11-2 with TRBJ2-1, with D possibly being TRBD2 (5 bases). This CDR3 spans 12 amino acids. Per the germline V gene, CDR1 is SGHAT and CDR2 is FQNNGV. Trimming left V 5 bases short and J 9 bases short, with 11 bases between.

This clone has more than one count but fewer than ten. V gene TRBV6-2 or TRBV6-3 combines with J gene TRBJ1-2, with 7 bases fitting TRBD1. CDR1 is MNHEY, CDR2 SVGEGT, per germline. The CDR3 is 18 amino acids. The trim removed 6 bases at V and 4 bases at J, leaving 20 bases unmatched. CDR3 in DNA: TGTGCCAGCAGCCCTAGGGGGCCGACAGATTCCTTAAGCTATGGCTACACCTTC. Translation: CASSPRGPTDSLSYGYTF.

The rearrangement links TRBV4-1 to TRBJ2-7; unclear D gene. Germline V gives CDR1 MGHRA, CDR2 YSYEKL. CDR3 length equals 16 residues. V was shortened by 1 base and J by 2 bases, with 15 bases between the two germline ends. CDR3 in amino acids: CASSQGAGLPTYEQYF. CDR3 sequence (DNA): TGCGCCAGCAGCCAAGGAGCTGGGCTCCCGACCTACGAGCAGTACTTC.

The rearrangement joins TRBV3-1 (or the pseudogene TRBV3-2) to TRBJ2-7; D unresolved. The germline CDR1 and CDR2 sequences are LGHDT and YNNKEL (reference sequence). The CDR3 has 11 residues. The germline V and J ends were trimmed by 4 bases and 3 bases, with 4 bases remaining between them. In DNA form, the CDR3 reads TGTGCCAGCAGCCTCTACTACGAGCAGTACTTC. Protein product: CASSLYYEQYF.

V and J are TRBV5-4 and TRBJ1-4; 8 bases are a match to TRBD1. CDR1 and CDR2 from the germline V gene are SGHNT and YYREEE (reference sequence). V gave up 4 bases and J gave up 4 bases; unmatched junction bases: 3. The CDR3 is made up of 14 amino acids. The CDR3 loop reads CASSGQGSNEKLFF. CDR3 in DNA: TGTGCCAGCAGCGGACAGGGTAGTAATGAAAAACTGTTTTTT.

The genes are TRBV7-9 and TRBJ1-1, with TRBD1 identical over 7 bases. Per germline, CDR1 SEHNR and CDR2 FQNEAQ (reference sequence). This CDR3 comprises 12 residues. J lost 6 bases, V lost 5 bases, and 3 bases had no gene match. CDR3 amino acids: CASSHGTAEAFF. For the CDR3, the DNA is TGTGCCAGCAGCCACGGGACAGCTGAAGCTTTCTTT. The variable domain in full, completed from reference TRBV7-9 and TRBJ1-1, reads DTGVSQNPRHKITKRGQNVTFRCDPISEHNRLYWYRQTLGQGPEFLTYFQNEAQLEKSRLLSDRFSAERPKGSFSTLEIQRTEQGDSAMYLCASSHGTAEAFFGQGTRLTVV.

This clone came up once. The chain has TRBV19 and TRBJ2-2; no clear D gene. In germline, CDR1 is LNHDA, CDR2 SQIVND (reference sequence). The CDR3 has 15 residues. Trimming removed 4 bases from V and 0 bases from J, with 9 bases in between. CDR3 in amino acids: CASSTRPANTGELFF. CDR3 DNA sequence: TGTGCCAGTAGTACTCGTCCCGCGAACACCGGGGAGCTGTTTTTT.

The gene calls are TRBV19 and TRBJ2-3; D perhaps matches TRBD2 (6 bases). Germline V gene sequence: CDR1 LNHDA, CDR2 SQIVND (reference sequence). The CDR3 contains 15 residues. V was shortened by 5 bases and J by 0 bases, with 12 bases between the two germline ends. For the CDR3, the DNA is TGTGCCAGTAGTGGGTTGGCGGGGAGCACAGATACGCAGTATTTT. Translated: CASSGLAGSTDTQYF.

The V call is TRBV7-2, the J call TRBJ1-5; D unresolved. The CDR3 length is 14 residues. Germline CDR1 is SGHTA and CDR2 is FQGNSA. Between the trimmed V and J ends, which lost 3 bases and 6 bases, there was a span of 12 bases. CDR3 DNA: TGTGCCAGCAGCTTGCGAGGGTCGGGTCAGCCCCAGCATTTT. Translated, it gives CASSLRGSGQPQHF.

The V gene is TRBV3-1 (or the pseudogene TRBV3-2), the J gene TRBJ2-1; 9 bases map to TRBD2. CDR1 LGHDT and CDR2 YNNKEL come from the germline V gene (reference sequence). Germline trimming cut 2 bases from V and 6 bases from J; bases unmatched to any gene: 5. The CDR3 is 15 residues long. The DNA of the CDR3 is TGTGCCAGCAGCCAAATGGGACTAGCTTCCAATGAGCAGTTCTTC. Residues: CASSQMGLASNEQFF.

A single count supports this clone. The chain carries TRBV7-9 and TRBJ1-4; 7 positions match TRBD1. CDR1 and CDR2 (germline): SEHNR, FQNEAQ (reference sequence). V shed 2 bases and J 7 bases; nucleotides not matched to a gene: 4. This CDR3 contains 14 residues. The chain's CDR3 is CASSLRRGTEKLFF. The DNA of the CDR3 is TGTGCCAGCAGCTTACGCAGGGGGACTGAAAAACTGTTTTTT.